The clone carrying this T cell receptor beta chain was counted a few times. The antigen is undetermined. The sample comes from a study of post-analysis software for immune sequencing data. The CDR3 spans 18 residues. V was shortened by 0 bases and J by 4 bases, with 22 bases between the two germline ends. Looked up from germline, CDR1 is GTSNPN and CDR2 is SVGIG (reference sequence). Presence of unique molecular identifiers characterized the TCR beta cDNA libraries. TCRdb used MiXCR to reprocess the PCR reads, holding one entry per CDR3 protein. The sample shows 600,000 to 700,000 distinct CDR3 sequences, 55% to 60% of them seen only once. Study-level results: Patients had higher frequencies than controls of four to six TRBV segments, including TRBV5-6, TRBV5-1 and TRBV20-1.

The chain uses TRBV30 and TRBJ2-1; D possibly corresponds to TRBD1 (6 bases). Material for sequencing was blood. The receptor was isolated from a girl aged 2 to 9 with multiple sclerosis. The CDR3 spells CAWSVYPQQGFNYNEQFF. The CDR3 bases are TGTGCCTGGAGTGTATACCCGCAACAGGGTTTTAATTACAATGAGCAGTTCTTC.